The source of this T cell receptor (beta chain) is a study of T-cell reconstitution after alpha-beta-depleted transplantation in children. This clonotype was observed many times. Molecular barcoding with unique molecular identifiers was used for the TCRbeta library. TCRdb used MiXCR to reprocess the PCR reads, holding one entry per CDR3 protein. Among about 74,000 distinct CDR3 sequences, 11% to 15% were seen once, and the ten largest hold 25% to 35%. CDR1 and CDR2 (germline): LGHNA, YSLEER. CDR3 size: 16 residues. The V and J ends lost 4 bases and 1 base, in that order; junction bases with no gene match: 5.

The receptor was derived from a male patient aged 2 to 9 who had a stem cell transplant for acute lymphoblastic leukemia, so the T cells may come from the graft donor. Material: PBMCs, mostly from graft donor cells, obtained 180 days after TCRalphabeta/CD19-depleted stem cell transplant. The rearrangement uses TRBV4-3 and TRBJ2-3; TRBD2 aligns across 10 bases. The CDR3 sequence is CASSLRLAGRTDTQYF. DNA for the CDR3: TGCGCCAGCAGCCTCAGACTAGCGGGCCGCACAGATACGCAGTATTTT.